This entry lists 18 T cell receptor beta chains sequenced from one sample in a study of CD8+ T cells in alopecia areata. Treatment in this sample: oral pan-JAK inhibitor, 5-10 mg twice daily. RNA was extracted and reverse transcribed into cDNA as the sequencing template. The method was immunoSEQ multiplex PCR; TCRdb's version includes in-frame clones alone and lacks a portion of them. Of around 200,000 clones listed, roughly 62% are singletons. The starting material was CD8+ T cells sorted from blood, obtained at week 24, from a patient treated with tofacitinib. The receptors were gathered from a human donor with alopecia areata.

V and J are TRBV5-1 and TRBJ1-5, with 7 bases aligning to TRBD1. CDR1 and CDR2 from the germline V gene are SGHRS and YFSETQ. CDR3 length: 15 residues. After removal of 3 bases from V and 5 bases from J, the junction contained 8 bases not matched to a gene. The CDR3 loop is CASSSQGGADQPQHF. In DNA form, the CDR3 reads TGCGCCAGCAGCTCTCAGGGGGGCGCTGATCAGCCCCAGCATTTT. The full variable domain, in which reference TRBV5-1 and TRBJ1-5 provide the parts outside the CDR3, is KAGVTQTPRYLIKTRGQQVTLSCSPISGHRSVSWYQQTPGQGLQFLFEYFSETQRNKGNFPGRFSGRQFSNSRSEMNVSTLELGDSALYLCASSSQGGADQPQHFGDGTRLSIL.

The chain employs TRBV7-9 and TRBJ1-2, with a weak D call TRBD1 (6 bases). Germline loops: CDR1 SEHNR, CDR2 FQNEAQ (reference sequence). This CDR3 has 13 amino acids. Trimming shortened V by 5 bases and J by 4 bases, and 11 bases separated the two germline ends. The CDR3 loop reads CASSGDILYGYTF. CDR3 DNA: TGTGCCAGCAGCGGGGACATCCTCTATGGCTACACCTTC.

This chain connects TRBV27 to TRBJ1-2; possible D gene TRBD1, 6 bases. V was cut by 9 bases and J by 0 bases, with 14 bases left in between. Looked up from germline, CDR1 is MNHEY and CDR2 is SMNVEV (reference sequence). The CDR3 loop spans 14 amino acids. The CDR3 region has the DNA TGTGCCAGTGCCAGAGGGGGAGCTAACTATGGCTACACCTTC. It yields the protein CASARGGANYGYTF.

The chain carries TRBV23-1 and TRBJ2-1; 8 bases are shared with TRBD2. TRBV23-1 is an ORF; its function is uncertain. The CDR3 sequence is 19 residues long. The junction had 12 bases not matched to a gene; V was cut back by 2 bases and J by 0 bases. The CDR3 here is CASSQTTPGGENSYNEQFF. The CDR3 region has the DNA TGCGCCAGCAGTCAAACCACACCCGGGGGGGAGAACTCCTACAATGAGCAGTTCTTC.

CDR3 coding DNA: TGTGCCAGCAGCTTAGCGGGGGGGCGGAGAAGCACAGATACGCAGTATTTT. Protein: CASSLAGGRRSTDTQYF. V is TRBV13 and J is TRBJ2-3, with 8 bases aligning to TRBD2. Germline-derived CDR1 and CDR2 are PRHDT and FYEKMQ (reference sequence). V trimming: 1 base; J trimming: 0 bases; junction bases outside the gene matches: 6. The CDR3 loop spans 17 amino acids.

The chain recombines TRBV29-1 with TRBJ2-3, with 7 bases identical to TRBD1. Trimming cost V 2 bases and J 6 bases; bases outside gene matches: 5. This CDR3 has 13 amino acids. Germline V lookup: CDR1 SQVTM, CDR2 ANQGSEA. DNA of the CDR3: TGCAGCGTTGAAACAGGGGCTGTGGATACGCAGTATTTT. Translation: CSVETGAVDTQYF.

The chain recombines TRBV5-1 with TRBJ1-1; 7 bases align to TRBD1. This CDR3 is 14 amino acids long. V gave up 8 bases and J gave up 0 bases; unmatched junction bases: 7. Per the germline V gene, CDR1 is SGHRS and CDR2 is YFSETQ. The CDR3 nucleotides read TGCGCCAGTTCAAGGGGGCGCGTGAACACTGAAGCTTTCTTT. The encoded protein is CASSRGRVNTEAFF.

This chain links TRBV6-1 with TRBJ2-5; a weak D match, TRBD1 (5 bases). Germline values: CDR1 MNHNS, CDR2 SASEGT. The CDR3 runs 14 residues. The V end was cut by 2 bases, the J end by 5 bases, with 12 bases between. CDR3 nucleotide sequence: TGTGCCAGCAGTGAAAGGGCGAAGGGGGAGACCCAGTACTTC. Protein: CASSERAKGETQYF.

This clone was observed a few times. Other DNA sequences from this sample encode an identical CDR3 as well. The rearrangement links TRBV4-1 to TRBJ2-7, with 7 positions matching TRBD1. The germline CDR1 and CDR2 sequences are MGHRA and YSYEKL. The CDR3 totals 13 residues. The trim removed 3 bases at V and 3 bases at J, leaving 2 bases unmatched. The CDR3: CASSQGQNYEQYF. In nucleotides, the CDR3 is TGCGCCAGCAGCCAGGGACAGAACTACGAGCAGTACTTC.

CDR3 DNA: TGTGCCAGCAGCGGGTCGACCCAGTACTTC. It is translated as CASSGSTQYF. V usage is TRBV9 and J usage is TRBJ2-5; D gene uncertain. The CDR3 has 10 amino acids. V shed 3 bases and J shed 7 bases, with 4 bases lying between them. CDR1 and CDR2 from the germline V gene are SGDLS and YYNGEE.

This clone was found a few times. J is TRBJ2-3 and V is TRBV5-1; no definite D call. V shed 3 bases and J shed 3 bases, with 8 bases lying between them. The CDR3 runs 13 residues. Germline CDR1 is SGHRS and CDR2 is YFSETQ. The DNA of the CDR3 is TGCGCCAGCAGCTCCCCTGGGACAGATACGCAGTATTTT. This gives the protein CASSSPGTDTQYF.

The J gene is TRBJ2-3, the V gene TRBV15; D is perhaps TRBD1 (5 bases). Trimming took off 1 base at V and 1 base at J, with 6 bases between the two ends. Germline CDR1 LNHNV, CDR2 YYDKDF (reference sequence). CDR3 length equals 14 residues. The CDR3 coding sequence is TGTGCCACCAGCAGAGGCAGGGGCACAGATACGCAGTATTTT. Protein: CATSRGRGTDTQYF.

The CDR3 loop reads CASTDEGGGTEAFF. The CDR3 coding sequence is TGTGCCAGCACCGATGAAGGGGGGGGCACTGAAGCTTTCTTT. The chain uses TRBV2 and TRBJ1-1, with D possibly TRBD1 on 6 matching bases. Germline CDR1 is SNHLY and CDR2 is FYNNEI. This CDR3 comprises 14 residues. V was pared by 7 bases and J by 4 bases, with 16 bases between.

The sample holds a few counts of this clone. One end of the junction does not line up with germline, which may come from a read error. The chain joins TRBV2 to TRBJ1-2; perhaps TRBD1 as D (5 bases). This CDR3 contains 10 residues. The germline V gene encodes CDR1 SNHLY and CDR2 FYNNEI. The CDR3 region is CASRLRIRGF. The CDR3 coding sequence is TGTGCCAGCAGGCTACGTATAAGGGGCTTC. Combining the CDR3 with reference TRBV2 and TRBJ1-2 gives the whole variable domain EPEVTQTPSHQVTQMGQEVILRCVPISNHLYFYWYRQILGQKVEFLVSFYNNEISEKSEIFDDQFSVERPDGSNFTLKIRSTKLEDSAMYFCASRLRIRGFGSGTRLTVV.

In its sample, this clone was seen a few times. This chain joins TRBV27 and TRBJ2-1, with a possible D match to TRBD2 (5 bases). CDR3 length: 11 amino acids. Deletions cut 7 bases from V and 6 bases from J, with 7 bases between. From germline, CDR1 is MNHEY and CDR2 SMNVEV (reference sequence). Written as DNA, the CDR3 is TGTGCCAGCAATCGGGGCAATGAGCAGTTCTTC. Translating gives CASNRGNEQFF.

This clone was found a few times. The V gene is TRBV2, the J gene TRBJ1-2; unclear D gene. Germline values: CDR1 SNHLY, CDR2 FYNNEI. The CDR3 consists of 14 residues. Trimming took 4 bases from V and 0 from J, leaving 9 bases between them. The CDR3 loop is CASSVGGSNYGYTF. CDR3 DNA sequence: TGTGCCAGCAGTGTGGGCGGCTCTAACTATGGCTACACCTTC.

This chain uses TRBV15 with TRBJ2-1; D is perhaps TRBD2 (5 bases). V was shortened by 3 bases and J by 6 bases, with 21 bases between the two germline ends. The CDR3 covers 17 residues. CDR1 and CDR2 from the germline V gene are LNHNV and YYDKDF (reference sequence). CDR3 in DNA: TGTGCCACCAGCAGCGGGGATGCCTCAAACGCTATCAATGAGCAGTTCTTC. Protein product: CATSSGDASNAINEQFF.

This clone was picked up a small number of times. This specimen includes other DNA sequences encoding the same CDR3. The chain carries TRBV2 and TRBJ2-1, with D tentatively TRBD2 (5 bases). Trimming took off 4 bases at V and 0 bases at J, with 7 bases between the two ends. Per the germline V gene, CDR1 is SNHLY and CDR2 is FYNNEI. This CDR3 spans 14 amino acids. The CDR3 loop is CASSGGSSYNEQFF. DNA of the CDR3: TGTGCCAGCAGTGGTGGGAGCTCCTACAATGAGCAGTTCTTC.